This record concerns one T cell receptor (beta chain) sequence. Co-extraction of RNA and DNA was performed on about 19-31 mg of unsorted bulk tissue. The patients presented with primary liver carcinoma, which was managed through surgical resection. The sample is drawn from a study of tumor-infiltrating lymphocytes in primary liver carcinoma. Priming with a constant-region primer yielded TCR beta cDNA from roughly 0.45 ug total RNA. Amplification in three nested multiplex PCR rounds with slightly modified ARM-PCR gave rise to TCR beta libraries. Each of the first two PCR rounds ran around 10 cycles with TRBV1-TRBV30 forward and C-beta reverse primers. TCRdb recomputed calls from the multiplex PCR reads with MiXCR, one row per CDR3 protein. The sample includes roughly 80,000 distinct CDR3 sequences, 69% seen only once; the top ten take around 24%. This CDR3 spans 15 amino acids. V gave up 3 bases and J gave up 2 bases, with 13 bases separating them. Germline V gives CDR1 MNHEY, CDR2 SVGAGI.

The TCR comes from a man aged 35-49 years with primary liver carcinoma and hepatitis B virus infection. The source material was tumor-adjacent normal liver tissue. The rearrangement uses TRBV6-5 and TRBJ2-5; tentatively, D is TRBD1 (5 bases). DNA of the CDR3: TGTGCCAGCAGTTATGCAGGGTCAGGGCAAGAGACCCAGTACTTC. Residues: CASSYAGSGQETQYF.